This T cell receptor (beta chain) was profiled in a study of control samples from healthy donors and cancer patients (dated by TCRdb to the early 2020s). CDR1 MRHNA and CDR2 SNTAGT were looked up in the germline V gene. V has 0 bases trimmed and J has 1 base trimmed; junction bases matching no gene number 5. From the cysteine through the phenylalanine, the CDR3 covers 17 amino acids. This entry keeps only the CDR3 DNA: 51 bases, framed from base 1. The library relied on the immunoSEQ multiplex PCR assay. In TCRdb, the immuneACCESS table is reduced to in-frame sequences with V and J assigned. These tables do not hold every clone; where another copy was compared, an unresolved V gene accounts for under half, and the others remain unexplained. Within this sample are 150,000 to 200,000 clones, with roughly nine tenths of them counted one time only. Together, the top ten hold 0.65% to 0.75% of the sample.

Of note for this clone: No antigen is known for it. No much larger clone exists at a distance of one base, and base qualities are not known.

The chain couples TRBV6-4 to TRBJ2-2, with 7 bases matching TRBD1. This TCR was sampled from a woman younger than 45 in good health. The source material was blood. The CDR3 in this case is CASSDSQQGENTGELFF. The bases are TGTGCCAGCAGTGACTCGCAGCAGGGGGAGAACACCGGGGAGCTGTTTTTT.